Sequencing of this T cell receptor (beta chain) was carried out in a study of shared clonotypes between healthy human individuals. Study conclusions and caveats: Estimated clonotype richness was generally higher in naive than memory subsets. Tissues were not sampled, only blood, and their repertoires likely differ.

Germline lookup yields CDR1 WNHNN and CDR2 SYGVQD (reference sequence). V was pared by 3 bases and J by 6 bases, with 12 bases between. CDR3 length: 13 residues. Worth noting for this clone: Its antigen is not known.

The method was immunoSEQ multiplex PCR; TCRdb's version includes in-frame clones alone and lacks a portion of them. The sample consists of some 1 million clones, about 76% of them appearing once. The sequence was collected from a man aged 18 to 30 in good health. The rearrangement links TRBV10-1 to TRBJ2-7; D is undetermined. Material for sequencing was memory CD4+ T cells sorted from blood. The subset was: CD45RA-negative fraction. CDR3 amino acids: CASSEGRLGEQYF. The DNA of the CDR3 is TGCGCCAGCAGTGAAGGCAGGTTGGGCGAGCAGTACTTC.